This T cell receptor beta chain was recorded in a study of vaccination and CD4 T cells after COVID-19. Cultured CD4+ T-cell DNA underwent Oncomine TCR Beta short-read sequencing. It was from cultured CD4+ T cells that genomic DNA was extracted. TCRdb re-derived calls from the PCR reads in MiXCR, one entry per CDR3 protein. Here the sample spans 7,000 to 10,000 distinct CDR3 sequences, under 20% being singletons. Documented treatment: 10-day PBMC culture with coronavirus spike peptide pools or control peptides (ViraFEST assay). Details on this clonotype: Antigen specificity is unknown.

The CDR3 sequence is 16 residues long. CDR1 and CDR2 from the germline V gene are WSHSY and SAAADI. J lost 4 bases, V lost 3 bases, and 8 bases had no gene match. This chain connects TRBV10-2 to TRBJ2-1; 8 bases are a match to TRBD1. The TCR was taken from a human donor who had recovered from COVID-19. Source: CD4+ T cells from blood, cultured in vitro, taken after SARS-CoV-2 vaccination. CDR3: CASSDSDRGSYNEQFF. DNA of the CDR3: TGCGCCAGCAGTGATTCTGACAGGGGAAGTTACAATGAGCAGTTCTTC.